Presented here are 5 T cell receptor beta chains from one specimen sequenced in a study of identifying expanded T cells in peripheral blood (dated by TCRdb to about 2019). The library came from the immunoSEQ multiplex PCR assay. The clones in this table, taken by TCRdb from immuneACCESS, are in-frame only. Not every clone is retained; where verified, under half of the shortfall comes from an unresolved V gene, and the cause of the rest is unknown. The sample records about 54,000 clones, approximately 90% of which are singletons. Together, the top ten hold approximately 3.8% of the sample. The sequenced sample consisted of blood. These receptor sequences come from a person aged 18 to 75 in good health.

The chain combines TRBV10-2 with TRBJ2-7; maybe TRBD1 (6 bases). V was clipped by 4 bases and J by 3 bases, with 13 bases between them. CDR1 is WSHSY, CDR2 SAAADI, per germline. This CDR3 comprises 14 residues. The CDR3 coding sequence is TGCGCCAGCAGTGCGGAGACAGGAAGCTACGAGCAGTACTTC. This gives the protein CASSAETGSYEQYF.

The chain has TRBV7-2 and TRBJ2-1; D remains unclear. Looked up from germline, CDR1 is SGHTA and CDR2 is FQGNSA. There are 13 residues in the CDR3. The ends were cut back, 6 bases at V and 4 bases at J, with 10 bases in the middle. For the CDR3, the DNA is TGTGCCAGCAGGTCCGCCGGGTACAATGAGCAGTTCTTC. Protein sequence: CASRSAGYNEQFF.

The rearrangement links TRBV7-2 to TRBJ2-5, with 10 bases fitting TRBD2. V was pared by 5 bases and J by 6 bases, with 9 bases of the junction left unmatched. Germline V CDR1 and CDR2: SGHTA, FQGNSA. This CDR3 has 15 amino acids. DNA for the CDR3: TGTGCCAGCAGCCCCACTAGCGGGACTTTCAAGACCCAGTACTTC. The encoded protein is CASSPTSGTFKTQYF.

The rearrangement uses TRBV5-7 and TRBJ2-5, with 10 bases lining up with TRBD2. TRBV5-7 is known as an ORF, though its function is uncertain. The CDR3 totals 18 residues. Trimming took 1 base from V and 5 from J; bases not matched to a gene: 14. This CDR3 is CASSLLFHQRGGHETQYF. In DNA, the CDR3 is TGTGCCAGCAGCTTGTTATTTCATCAGCGGGGGGGCCACGAGACCCAGTACTTC.

The CDR3 DNA sequence: TGTGCCAGCAGCCCATTACGGTACGGCTATGGCTACACCTTC. The encoded protein is CASSPLRYGYGYTF. The chain has TRBV7-2 and TRBJ1-2; D not certain. Germline V lookup: CDR1 SGHTA, CDR2 FQGNSA. Trimming took 5 bases from V and 4 from J, leaving 14 bases between them. The CDR3 has 14 amino acids.